The 12 T cell receptor beta chains below come from one sample, sequenced in a study of blood T cell repertoires in COVID-19. Assay used: immunoSEQ multiplex PCR; TCRdb lists only in-frame clones, some missing. Of about 160,000 clones listed, 92% are singletons. Sample: peripheral blood. The receptors originated from a man aged 25-40 years with COVID-19, enrolled during active disease.

This clone was detected only once. In nucleotides, the CDR3 is TGTGCCTGGAGTCTGACAGGGGAGGAAGCTTTCTTT. It translates to CAWSLTGEEAFF. The J gene is TRBJ1-1, the V gene TRBV30, with 8 positions matching TRBD1. V lost 2 bases to trimming and J lost 8 bases; unmatched junction nucleotides: 4. Germline CDR1 reads GTSNPN; CDR2 reads SVGIG (reference sequence). This CDR3 is 12 amino acids long.

The chain recombines TRBV25-1 with TRBJ1-4, with D uncertain. The CDR3 loop spans 13 amino acids. V gave up 0 bases and J gave up 13 bases, with 12 bases separating them. CDR1 MGHDK and CDR2 SYGVNS come from the germline V gene. The CDR3 DNA reads as TGTGCCAGCAGTGAATATATTTCGGGAAGACTGTTTTTT. It specifies CASSEYISGRLFF.

The gene calls are TRBV28 and TRBJ1-2; TRBD1 matches 7 bases. V was clipped by 6 bases and J by 4 bases; unmatched bases: 8. This CDR3 is built from 14 residues. From germline, CDR1 is MDHEN and CDR2 SYDVKM. This CDR3 is CASSPGTASYGYTF. DNA for the CDR3: TGTGCCAGCAGCCCGGGGACAGCGAGCTATGGCTACACCTTC.

This clone was found once. The rearrangement joins TRBV28 to TRBJ2-2; D is possibly TRBD2 (6 bases). There are 17 residues in the CDR3. The V and J ends lost 0 bases and 3 bases respectively, with 14 bases between them. Looked up from germline, CDR1 is MDHEN and CDR2 is SYDVKM. The CDR3 loop reads CASSLWRLGEDTGELFF. The CDR3 DNA reads TGTGCCAGCAGTTTATGGAGGCTAGGGGAGGACACCGGGGAGCTGTTTTTT.

This clone appeared a single time. The V gene is TRBV7-2, the J gene TRBJ2-1, with D perhaps matching TRBD1 (5 bases). The length of the CDR3 is 17 residues. Germline V gene data show CDR1 as SGHTA and CDR2 as FQGNSA. Trimming shortened V by 5 bases and J by 4 bases, and 21 bases separated the two germline ends. CDR3 protein: CASSPKWATGAYNEQFF. CDR3 in DNA: TGTGCCAGCAGCCCCAAGTGGGCTACTGGGGCGTACAATGAGCAGTTCTTC.

J is TRBJ1-1 and V is TRBV6-4; D might be TRBD1 (6 bases). The CDR3 covers 13 residues. Per germline, CDR1 MRHNA and CDR2 SNTAGT. V shed 7 bases and J shed 1 base, with 10 bases lying between them. CDR3: CASIEQGNTEAFF. CDR3 DNA sequence: TGTGCCAGCATAGAACAGGGGAACACTGAAGCTTTCTTT.

The V gene is TRBV6-5, the J gene TRBJ1-1; TRBD1 agrees at 9 bases. The CDR3 has 13 amino acids. After removal of 5 bases from V and 5 bases from J, the junction contained 3 bases not matched to a gene. Germline values: CDR1 MNHEY, CDR2 SVGAGI. DNA for the CDR3: TGTGCCAGCAGTCCAGGACAGGGGACTGAAGCTTTCTTT. It is translated as CASSPGQGTEAFF.

This rearrangement joins TRBV3-1 (or the pseudogene TRBV3-2) to TRBJ1-1; 9 bases map to TRBD1. This CDR3 contains 17 residues. Germline V gene data show CDR1 as LGHDT and CDR2 as YNNKEL (reference sequence). After removal of 3 bases from V and 5 bases from J, the junction contained 13 bases not matched to a gene. CDR3 loop: CASSHPPPGTGRTEAFF. The CDR3 DNA reads TGTGCCAGCAGCCATCCCCCTCCCGGGACAGGGAGGACTGAAGCTTTCTTT.

The chain uses TRBV5-8 and TRBJ2-1, with TRBD1 identical over 7 bases. The CDR3 is made up of 14 amino acids. Germline V gene lookup returns CDR1 SGHTS and CDR2 YDEGEE. J was trimmed by 3 bases and V by 4 bases; bases with no gene match: 4. CDR3 amino acids: CASSPGQDYNEQFF. CDR3 DNA: TGTGCCAGCAGCCCCGGACAGGACTACAATGAGCAGTTCTTC.

The V call is TRBV5-8, the J call TRBJ1-6; 8 bases fit TRBD1. The CDR3 runs to 19 residues. The V gene's germline CDR1 is SGHTS and CDR2 YDEGEE. Germline trimming cut 4 bases from V and 0 bases from J; bases unmatched to any gene: 12. CDR3 loop: CASSADRGSFSSYNSPLHF. The CDR3 DNA reads as TGTGCCAGCAGCGCCGACAGGGGTAGTTTTAGCTCCTATAATTCACCCCTCCACTTT.

The chain is built from TRBV7-2 and TRBJ1-2, with no clear D. The CDR3 runs to 15 residues. The ends were cut back, 7 bases at V and 4 bases at J, with 19 bases in the middle. Germline V lookup: CDR1 SGHTA, CDR2 FQGNSA. The CDR3 loop reads CASTEGGGLLYGYTF. Here the CDR3 DNA reads TGTGCCAGCACGGAGGGCGGTGGCCTCCTCTATGGCTACACCTTC.

This clone has just one count. The chain joins TRBV3-1 (or the pseudogene TRBV3-2) to TRBJ1-2, with TRBD1 matching 8 bases. The germline V gene encodes CDR1 LGHDT and CDR2 YNNKEL (reference sequence). J lost 7 bases, V lost 0 bases, and 10 bases had no gene match. This CDR3 is built from 16 residues. Here the CDR3 reads CASSQESDQGAGGYTF. CDR3 DNA: TGTGCCAGCAGCCAAGAGTCCGATCAGGGGGCGGGTGGCTACACCTTC.